The 22 T cell receptor beta chains presented below share a single source sample, sequenced in a study of Graves' ophthalmopathy and Graves' hyperthyroidism (dated by TCRdb to 2017 to 2018). Sequencer: Illumina HiSeq 2000. For repertoire sequencing, TCR beta CDR3 regions were amplified from RNA transcripts. The first round of RT-PCR was done with HTBI primers and the Qiagen OneStep RT-PCR kit, and was followed by a second round of multiplex PCR, then size selection and purification. Clones were called with MiXCR by TCRdb after fastp trimmed the public reads at Q25, and only in-frame beta chains were retained. Every entry covers one CDR3 protein and lists the most common genes and DNA from its rows. The sample table holds about 620,000 distinct CDR3 sequences, of which 22% were seen once. The top ten clones comprise roughly 6.9% of the sample. Specimen: peripheral blood. All receptors derive from a woman under 30 with stable Graves' hyperthyroidism. Some clones in this sample may be carry-over from other donors' samples. Donor details come from another sample of the same person, matched by shared clones.

This clonotype was seen ten or more times. The J gene is TRBJ2-7, the V gene TRBV6-5, with 10 bases aligning to TRBD2. Trimming at V came to 0 bases and at J to 5 bases, leaving 4 bases not matched to a gene. Germline assignment: CDR1 MNHEY and CDR2 SVGAGI. The CDR3 runs 15 residues. The CDR3: CASSYSRLAGDEQYF. The CDR3 nucleotides are TGTGCCAGCAGTTACTCTCGCCTAGCGGGAGACGAGCAGTACTTC.

This clonotype was observed a few times. This sequence joins TRBV7-6 and TRBJ1-1, with no clear D. CDR3 length: 15 residues. Trimming removed 5 bases at V and 4 bases at J, with 17 bases between. Germline values: CDR1 SGHVS, CDR2 FNYEAQ. CDR3 in DNA: TGTGCCAGCAGCCCCAATAGAGGGCGAGGCACTGAAGCTTTCTTT. This encodes CASSPNRGRGTEAFF. The complete variable domain, with remaining parts taken from reference TRBV7-6 and TRBJ1-1, reads GAGVSQSPRYKVTKRGQDVALRCDPISGHVSLYWYRQALGQGPEFLTYFNYEAQQDKSGLPNDRFSAERPEGSISTLTIQRTEQRDSAMYRCASSPNRGRGTEAFFGQGTRLTVV.

The chain recombines TRBV6-2 or TRBV6-3 with TRBJ1-2; maybe TRBD1 (5 bases). V was pared by 5 bases and J by 2 bases, with 15 bases between. This CDR3 has 15 residues. Germline CDR1 reads MNHEY; CDR2 reads SVGEGT. CDR3 DNA: TGTGCCAGCAGTGCACCCGGGACCGTGAACTATGGCTACACCTTC. It specifies CASSAPGTVNYGYTF.

This clonotype was picked up many times. The V and J genes are TRBV20-1 and TRBJ2-6; 7 positions match TRBD1. Germline V gene data show CDR1 as DFQATT and CDR2 as SNEGSKA (reference sequence). V was clipped by 6 bases and J by 3 bases; unmatched bases: 5. CDR3 length: 14 residues. Here the CDR3 reads CSAIDRVGANVLTF. Written as DNA, the CDR3 is TGCAGTGCCATCGACAGGGTTGGGGCCAACGTCCTGACTTTC.

This clonotype showed up many times. The chain uses TRBV29-1 and TRBJ1-5; D gene uncertain. The CDR3 is 14 amino acids. Germline V gives CDR1 SQVTM, CDR2 ANQGSEA. Trimming removed 2 bases from V and 5 bases from J, with 13 bases in between. CDR3 sequence: CSVESGTVDQPQHF. The DNA for the CDR3 is TGCAGCGTTGAAAGCGGCACTGTGGATCAGCCCCAGCATTTT. Filled out from reference TRBV29-1 and TRBJ1-5, the complete variable domain reads SAVISQKPSRDICQRGTSLTIQCQVDSQVTMMFWYRQQPGQSLTLIATANQGSEATYESGFVIDKFPISRPNLTFSTLTVSNMSPEDSSIYLCSVESGTVDQPQHFGDGTRLSIL.

This clonotype has just a few counts. This may be a read error: a much more frequent sequence differs by one nucleotide. This chain links TRBV11-1 with TRBJ1-1, with 7 bases lining up with TRBD1. The germline V gene encodes CDR1 SGHAT and CDR2 FQDESV (reference sequence). This CDR3 region has 14 residues. CDR3: CATTTGTANTEACF. The CDR3 region has the DNA TGTGCCACCACGACCGGGACAGCAAACACTGAAGCTTGCTTT.

The chain recombines TRBV6-5 with TRBJ2-5; tentatively, D is TRBD1 (8 bases). Germline CDR1 reads MNHEY; CDR2 reads SVGAGI. This CDR3 spans 14 amino acids. Trimming shortened V by 5 bases and J by 4 bases, and 14 bases separated the two germline ends. The CDR3 region has the DNA TGTGCCAGCAGTACTAACAGGGGGGGAGAGACCCAGTACTTC. This encodes CASSTNRGGETQYF.

The sample holds a few counts of this clonotype. J is TRBJ1-1 and V is TRBV30; no clear D gene. The CDR3 runs 12 residues. Germline V gene sequence: CDR1 GTSNPN, CDR2 SVGIG (reference sequence). Trimming removed 3 bases from V and 1 base from J, with 6 bases in between. The CDR3 DNA sequence: TGTGCCTGGAGGGAAGGGAACACTGAAGCTTTCTTT. It yields the protein CAWREGNTEAFF.

The chain employs TRBV20-1 and TRBJ2-2; 8 positions agree with TRBD1. This CDR3 spans 14 amino acids. The germline CDR1 and CDR2 sequences are DFQATT and SNEGSKA (reference sequence). V trimming: 6 bases; J trimming: 4 bases; junction bases outside the gene matches: 7. CDR3 loop: CSARTGSGTGELFF. The CDR3 DNA reads as TGCAGTGCACGGACAGGGTCGGGCACCGGGGAGCTGTTTTTT.

There are a few counts of this clonotype. The V and J genes are TRBV27 and TRBJ1-1, with a possible D match to TRBD1 (5 bases). There are 14 residues in the CDR3. CDR1 is MNHEY, CDR2 SMNVEV, per germline (reference sequence). The germline V and J ends were trimmed by 6 bases and 11 bases, with 22 bases remaining between them. CDR3 nucleotides: TGTGCCAGCAGCATCCGCCGGGACTCCCACGGCGCTTTCTTT. Amino acids: CASSIRRDSHGAFF.

Written as DNA, the CDR3 is TGTGCCAGCAGCAAAGGGACTATAACCGGGGAGCTGTTTTTT. It encodes CASSKGTITGELFF. J is TRBJ2-2 and V is TRBV7-2; 7 bases fit TRBD2. Germline loops: CDR1 SGHTA, CDR2 FQGNSA. This CDR3 is 14 amino acids long. The junction had 5 bases not matched to a gene; V was cut back by 5 bases and J by 5 bases.

The V and J genes are TRBV4-1 and TRBJ2-5; TRBD2 is a possible D gene (6 bases). The CDR3 covers 13 residues. V dropped 5 bases and J dropped 5 bases, with 12 bases sitting between them. The germline CDR1 and CDR2 sequences are MGHRA and YSYEKL. The CDR3 DNA reads as TGCGCCAGCAGCGGCCCGGGGGTGGAGACCCAGTACTTC. Its translation: CASSGPGVETQYF.

This clonotype was recorded many times. The V gene is TRBV7-3, the J gene TRBJ1-1, with no clear D. V lost 1 base to trimming and J lost 3 bases, with 6 bases between them. This CDR3 is 13 amino acids long. The germline V gene has CDR1 SGHTA and CDR2 FQGTGA. This CDR3 reads CASSLMQDTEAFF. The CDR3 region has the DNA TGTGCCAGCAGCTTAATGCAGGACACTGAAGCTTTCTTT.

The chain uses TRBV6-8 and TRBJ2-7; possibly TRBD2 for D (7 bases). The CDR3 runs to 13 residues. Trimming left V 7 bases short and J 3 bases short, with 13 bases between. In germline, CDR1 is MNHGY, CDR2 SAAAGT. CDR3 in amino acids: CASTRGAFYEQYF. The CDR3 DNA reads as TGTGCCAGCACCCGGGGGGCCTTCTACGAGCAGTACTTC.

The chain has TRBV12-3 or TRBV12-4 and TRBJ2-5, with TRBD2 matching 12 bases. The CDR3 sequence is 15 residues long. Trimming cost V 4 bases and J 5 bases; bases outside gene matches: 5. The CDR3 sequence is CASSSTSGSTETQYF. The CDR3 nucleotides are TGTGCCAGCAGTTCGACTAGCGGGAGTACGGAGACCCAGTACTTC.

This clonotype was detected many times. V gene TRBV12-5 combines with J gene TRBJ1-1; no reliable D call. The CDR3 covers 14 residues. The germline CDR1 and CDR2 sequences are LGHNT and FRNRAP. V was pared by 7 bases and J by 9 bases, with 21 bases between. In nucleotides, the CDR3 is TGTGCTAGTGCTCCGGAGGCTCCTATAGGTCAAGCTTTCTTT. This sequence encodes CASAPEAPIGQAFF.

This clonotype was seen more than once but under ten times. The V gene is TRBV30, the J gene TRBJ1-2, with a weak D call TRBD1 (5 bases). This CDR3 region has 13 residues. The germline V and J ends were trimmed by 3 bases and 7 bases, with 15 bases remaining between them. Per the germline V gene, CDR1 is GTSNPN and CDR2 is SVGIG (reference sequence). CDR3 bases: TGTGCCTGGAGAGTCGCAGGGTCGGGTGGCTACACCTTC. As protein: CAWRVAGSGGYTF.

In its sample, this clonotype was seen many times. The chain couples TRBV6-1 to TRBJ2-7, with D possibly matching TRBD1 (5 bases). Trimming left V 7 bases short and J 3 bases short, with 16 bases between. The germline V gene encodes CDR1 MNHNS and CDR2 SASEGT. The CDR3 extends over 14 amino acids. In DNA form, the CDR3 reads TGTGCCAGCACCACGGCAGACAGAGACTACGAGCAGTACTTC. It is translated as CASTTADRDYEQYF.

This clonotype came up many times. The chain combines TRBV20-1 with TRBJ2-7; D unclear. In germline, CDR1 is DFQATT, CDR2 SNEGSKA (reference sequence). CDR3 size: 15 residues. Trimming pared 0 bases from V and 4 bases from J, leaving 16 bases between. This CDR3 reads CSARDANVASYEQYF. The CDR3 coding sequence is TGCAGTGCTAGAGACGCAAATGTTGCCTCGTACGAGCAGTACTTC.

This clonotype was counted many times. V usage is TRBV7-9 and J usage is TRBJ1-3; D unclear. V lost 3 bases and J 1 base, leaving 4 bases between the germline ends. CDR1 is SEHNR and CDR2 is FQNEAQ in the germline V gene (reference sequence). This CDR3 has 13 amino acids. The CDR3 region is CASSFGSGNTIYF. CDR3 nucleotides: TGTGCCAGCAGCTTCGGGTCTGGAAACACCATATATTTT.

The chain carries TRBV16 and TRBJ1-1; D possibly corresponds to TRBD1 (5 bases). Germline assignment: CDR1 KGHSY and CDR2 FQNENV. Trimming shortened V by 8 bases and J by 7 bases, and 17 bases separated the two germline ends. The length of the CDR3 is 13 residues. The CDR3 DNA follows: TGTGCCAGCTGCCTTCGCCCCGGGGGTGAAGCTTTCTTT. Protein product: CASCLRPGGEAFF.

This clonotype was seen only a few times. The V and J genes are TRBV11-2 and TRBJ2-3; a possible D gene is TRBD1 (6 bases). The CDR3 consists of 16 residues. Trimming left V 5 bases short and J 6 bases short, with 21 bases between. Germline CDR1 reads SGHAT; CDR2 reads FQNNGV. For the CDR3, the DNA is TGTGCCAGCAGCCTCGGACAGACCGAGAAGTCGGATACGCAGTATTTT. It yields the protein CASSLGQTEKSDTQYF.